Each of the 9 T cell receptor beta chains below was sequenced from the same sample in a study of T cells in Graves' hyperthyroidism and ophthalmopathy. Amplified TCR beta CDR3 regions came from RNA transcripts. RT-PCR in the first round (using the HTBI primer set) targeted the TCR CDR3. TCRdb called the multiplex PCR reads again in MiXCR, with one record for every CDR3 protein. The sample holds around 760,000 distinct CDR3 sequences, approximately 36% seen once. The sequenced sample consisted of blood. The receptor source for this set is a woman in her thirties or forties with Graves' hyperthyroidism.

This chain uses TRBV9 with TRBJ2-7; 10 positions agree with TRBD2. The DNA end lines up better with TRBJ2-1; the J call may be wrong. Germline CDR1 and CDR2: SGDLS and YYNGEE. The CDR3 is 15 amino acids. CDR3 DNA: TGTGCCAGCAGCGTTTTCCTAGCGGGAGTTAATGAGCAGTTCTTC. Translation: CASSVFLAGVNEQFF.

In its sample, this clonotype was seen many times. V is TRBV7-9 and J is TRBJ2-5; the D is unclear. The CDR3 sequence is 14 residues long. V was trimmed by 2 bases and J by 5 bases, leaving 12 bases between them. The germline V gene has CDR1 SEHNR and CDR2 FQNEAQ (reference sequence). The chain's CDR3 is CASSLFLGAETQYF. CDR3 in DNA: TGTGCCAGCAGCTTATTTCTTGGAGCGGAGACCCAGTACTTC.

This clonotype was found a few times. Written as DNA, the CDR3 is TGTGCCAGCAGCTTAGACGTCCGGTGGGGGACAACTAATGAAAAACTGTTTTTT. It yields the protein CASSLDVRWGTTNEKLFF. This chain links TRBV7-9 with TRBJ1-4, with D perhaps matching TRBD1 (5 bases). The CDR3 loop spans 18 amino acids. Trimming pared 1 base from V and 0 bases from J, leaving 15 bases between. Germline V gene sequence: CDR1 SEHNR, CDR2 FQNEAQ (reference sequence).

Only a few counts were recorded for this clonotype. In DNA, the CDR3 is TGCGCCAGCAGCCAAGAGGGGACTAGCGGGTACTTC. This gives the protein CASSQEGTSGYF. The chain has TRBV4-3 and TRBJ2-7, with 11 bases fitting TRBD2. With 0 bases clipped from V and 12 bases from J, the junction kept 1 base outside the gene matches. The CDR3 is made up of 12 amino acids. Germline V gives CDR1 LGHNA, CDR2 YSLEER.

This clonotype was seen at least ten times. The V call is TRBV20-1, the J call TRBJ1-1; D perhaps matches TRBD1 (5 bases). The germline V gene has CDR1 DFQATT and CDR2 SNEGSKA (reference sequence). The V and J ends lost 7 bases and 5 bases respectively, with 14 bases between them. CDR3 length: 12 amino acids. This chain's CDR3 is CSVGRGRTEAFF. The CDR3 DNA sequence: TGCAGTGTAGGGCGGGGGAGGACTGAAGCTTTCTTT.

The chain has TRBV5-1 and TRBJ2-2; TRBD2 is a possible D gene (5 bases). This CDR3 spans 14 amino acids. Germline V CDR1 and CDR2: SGHRS, YFSETQ. V dropped 4 bases and J dropped 8 bases, with 15 bases sitting between them. The CDR3: CASSTGNFEGELFF. CDR3 DNA sequence: TGCGCCAGCAGCACGGGGAATTTTGAGGGGGAGCTGTTTTTT.

This clonotype came up many times. The V gene is TRBV15, the J gene TRBJ2-2; maybe TRBD1 (6 bases). The CDR3 sequence is 15 residues long. Between the trimmed V and J ends, which lost 3 bases and 1 base, there was a span of 9 bases. Per the germline V gene, CDR1 is LNHNV and CDR2 is YYDKDF (reference sequence). The DNA for the CDR3 is TGTGCCACCAGCAGCCTGACAGGGAACACCGGGGAGCTGTTTTTT. It codes for CATSSLTGNTGELFF.

The CDR3 protein is CSPGAGVHEQYF. For the CDR3, the DNA is TGCAGCCCGGGGGCAGGCGTCCACGAGCAGTACTTC. The genes are TRBV29-1 and TRBJ2-7; D could derive from TRBD1 or TRBD2 (6 bases each). The germline V and J ends were trimmed by 8 bases and 5 bases, with 16 bases remaining between them. The CDR3 sequence is 12 residues long. Germline V gene lookup returns CDR1 SQVTM and CDR2 ANQGSEA.

On this clonotype itself: Relative to the germline gene, one junction end is altered; a read error may explain this. The J gene is TRBJ1-3, the V gene TRBV29-1; the D gene is possibly TRBD1 (6 bases). The CDR3 sequence is 14 residues long. CDR1 and CDR2 (germline): SQVTM, ANQGSEA. CDR3 sequence: CSVEATGPGNTIYF. As DNA, the CDR3 is TGCAGCGTTGAGGCGACAGGCCCTGGGAACACCATATATTTT.